This TCR beta chain came from a study of cytomegalovirus exposure and HLA in healthy donors (dated by TCRdb to the late 2010s). Some background on the complete study: The roughly 700 repertoires of the first cohort and the 95 to 150 validation repertoires were produced on the same platform, according to a later analysis. The aim of the study was to test whether cataloging public T cell receptors could identify signatures of past pathogen exposure. To predict cytomegalovirus infection status, the study brought together high-throughput TCR immunosequencing, statistical association of individual TCRs with disease status, and machine learning. In addition to the first cohort of 650 to 800 subjects, a separate validation cohort of about 120 different subjects was used. Overall results and qualifications from the work: In vitro tests confirmed that a few of the cytomegalovirus-associated TCR beta chains recognize cytomegalovirus antigens. The validation cohort had no HLA typing available for a later analysis, so co-occurrence within that cohort was assessed over all 130 or so repertoires. Across donors, most TCR sequences were observed very rarely, whereas some public TCRs were present in many individuals. In both the original and validation cohorts, the classifier was reported to diagnose cytomegalovirus status with high specificity and sensitivity. The study gave a list of roughly 150 TCR beta chains associated with cytomegalovirus. According to the authors, the approach could potentially be generalized to other disease states and immunological phenotypes. A later analysis found that TCRs clustered in the first cohort also tended to co-occur in the 100 to 150 validation repertoires, with more than 90% of cluster scores above 0.

Worth noting for this clone: Its antigen is still unknown. Base qualities are not recorded, but no much larger clone differs from it by a single base.

The CDR1 and CDR2 encoded by the germline V gene are SGHAT and FQNNGV. Between the V and J ends, shortened by 1 base and 4 bases respectively, the junction contains 6 bases. The CDR3 runs 13 amino acids, cysteine and phenylalanine included. CDR3 DNA is the only sequence kept; it has 39 bases, read in frame from the first base. Library preparation used the immunoSEQ multiplex PCR assay. The authors processed their data as follows. To diagnose cytomegalovirus status from the catalog of TCR beta chain sequences, a statistical classification framework was built. Held by TCRdb, this immuneACCESS table contains in-frame sequences only and omits some clones. Under half of the omission traces to an unresolved V gene where checked; the cause of the rest is unknown. V and J calls and clone size are copied from that table; D and trimming were computed from the DNA. This sample gives a few hundred thousand clones in total; around 89% of them show up just once. Around 0.9% of the sample is taken by the ten largest.

The donors were included in the validation cohort of over a hundred subjects, a group kept apart from the approximately 690-subject first cohort. The chain links TRBV11-2 with TRBJ2-3, with no confident D gene call. This clonotype originated in a woman aged 18-29 years in good health and CMV-seronegative. The material sequenced was PBMCs. The CDR3 has the sequence CASSLATPDTQYF. The sequenced DNA is TGTGCCAGCAGCTTAGCAACTCCAGATACGCAGTATTTT.